The clone carrying this TCR beta chain was seen only a few times. Its antigen is currently unknown. This entry belongs to a study of cytomegalovirus exposure and HLA in healthy donors. On the study more broadly: A preliminary data release comprised tens of millions of unique TCRs obtained from HLA-typed donors.

Between the trimmed V and J ends, which lost 2 bases and 0 bases, there was a span of 20 bases. CDR3 length: 19 amino acids. Per germline, CDR1 SEHNR and CDR2 FQNEAQ (reference sequence). PCR amplification relied on 60 Vbeta primers (plus 13 Jbeta primers). Sequencing used immunoSEQ multiplex PCR; TCRdb keeps in-frame clones, though not all of them. The data show over 150,000 clones, 70% to 80% seen once. Study-wide points: Per a later analysis, HLA-associated TCR beta chains showed more clonal expansion than other, equally common TCR beta chains.

V and J are TRBV7-9 and TRBJ2-1, with D possibly being TRBD1 (6 bases). This receptor was identified in a man aged 25-40 years in good health and CMV-seropositive. The sequencing input was PBMCs. The CDR3 protein is CASSLTLTPADSSYNEQFF. In nucleotides, the CDR3 is TGTGCCAGCAGCTTAACACTGACTCCAGCGGACAGCTCCTACAATGAGCAGTTCTTC.